Following are 23 T cell receptor beta chains from one sample sequenced in a study of T cell responses to AZD1222 COVID-19 vaccine. Here immunoSEQ multiplex PCR was the method, and the copy in TCRdb shows in-frame clones only, minus some. The table has roughly 84,000 clones, around 88% seen once; the top ten hold more than 9%. Source: peripheral blood, taken 28 days after the second AZD1222 dose. The receptors originated from an adult who received the AZD1222 COVID-19 vaccine.

This chain connects TRBV6-5 to TRBJ2-1; 7 bases fit TRBD2. Losses at the gene ends were 3 bases for V and 15 bases for J; bases not matched to a gene: 11. This CDR3 comprises 13 residues. Looked up from germline, CDR1 is MNHEY and CDR2 is SVGAGI. Here the CDR3 DNA reads TGTGCCAGCAGTTATCAATTAGCGCGGGGGTTGTTCTTC. This encodes CASSYQLARGLFF.

This chain uses TRBV9 with TRBJ2-2; D remains ambiguous. V gave up 0 bases and J gave up 2 bases, with 11 bases separating them. Germline V gene data show CDR1 as SGDLS and CDR2 as YYNGEE. The CDR3 runs to 16 residues. The CDR3 loop is CASSVGGTLNTGELFF. In DNA form, the CDR3 reads TGTGCCAGCAGCGTAGGAGGAACACTCAACACCGGGGAGCTGTTTTTT. The variable domain in full, completed from reference TRBV9 and TRBJ2-2, reads DSGVTQTPKHLITATGQRVTLRCSPRSGDLSVYWYQQSLDQGLQFLIQYYNGEERAKGNILERFSAQQFPDLHSELNLSSLELGDSALYFCASSVGGTLNTGELFFGEGSRLTVL.

The genes are TRBV6-2 or TRBV6-3 and TRBJ2-7; maybe TRBD1 (5 bases). The germline gives CDR1 MNHEY, CDR2 SVGEGT. Trimming shortened V by 2 bases and J by 6 bases, and 20 bases separated the two germline ends. The CDR3 consists of 16 residues. DNA of the CDR3: TGTGCCAGCAGTTACCAGGGCCTGGGCGACGCCCTCGAGCAGTACTTC. This sequence encodes CASSYQGLGDALEQYF.

This clone has just a few counts. The CDR3 sequence: CSVTRGQGREQYF. CDR3 sequence (DNA): TGCAGCGTTACTCGGGGACAGGGTCGCGAGCAGTACTTC. The chain recombines TRBV29-1 with TRBJ2-7; 9 bases are a match to TRBD1. The CDR3 loop spans 13 amino acids. V gave up 5 bases and J gave up 6 bases; unmatched junction bases: 8. Germline V gene sequence: CDR1 SQVTM, CDR2 ANQGSEA.

V and J are TRBV6-5 and TRBJ1-1, with TRBD1 identical over 7 bases. Germline CDR1 MNHEY, CDR2 SVGAGI. The ends lost 7 bases at V and 4 bases at J; junction bases unmatched: 9. This CDR3 has 14 residues. The CDR3, as DNA: TGTGCCAGCAACGTACAGGGGACGATCACTGAAGCTTTCTTT. Encoded protein: CASNVQGTITEAFF.

This clone was counted a few times. The CDR3 here is CASSLTVETPGLAGAQETQYF. The CDR3 nucleotides read TGTGCCAGCAGCTTAACCGTGGAGACCCCCGGGTTAGCGGGGGCTCAAGAGACCCAGTACTTC. The V gene is TRBV7-3, the J gene TRBJ2-5; 9 bases match TRBD2. In germline, CDR1 is SGHTA, CDR2 FQGTGA. The ends lost 0 bases at V and 2 bases at J; junction bases unmatched: 19. The CDR3 is made up of 21 amino acids.

This clone has more than one count but fewer than ten. The genes are TRBV6-4 and TRBJ2-1; TRBD2 matches 7 bases. Germline-derived CDR1 and CDR2 are MRHNA and SNTAGT. The CDR3 totals 15 residues. The V and J ends lost 5 bases and 1 base, in that order; junction bases with no gene match: 5. The CDR3 loop reads CASSKERGSYNEQFF. CDR3 DNA: TGTGCCAGCAGTAAAGAGCGGGGATCCTACAATGAGCAGTTCTTC.

The chain carries TRBV6-5 and TRBJ1-2; no reliable D call. Trimming shortened V by 7 bases and J by 2 bases, and 14 bases separated the two germline ends. Per the germline V gene, CDR1 is MNHEY and CDR2 is SVGAGI. CDR3 length equals 14 residues. CDR3 amino acids: CASNWVRTNYGYTF. The CDR3 DNA sequence: TGTGCCAGCAACTGGGTCAGGACGAACTATGGCTACACCTTC.

The chain is built from TRBV7-2 and TRBJ2-2; D call uncertain. V lost 3 bases and J 2 bases, leaving 10 bases between the germline ends. CDR1 is SGHTA and CDR2 is FQGNSA in the germline V gene. This CDR3 is 15 amino acids long. The CDR3 nucleotides are TGTGCCAGCAGCTTCTTTGGCGGAAACACCGGGGAGCTGTTTTTT. As protein: CASSFFGGNTGELFF.

This sequence joins TRBV7-9 and TRBJ2-7; TRBD2 agrees at 7 bases. Germline loops: CDR1 SEHNR, CDR2 FQNEAQ (reference sequence). The CDR3 loop spans 15 amino acids. V lost 5 bases, J lost 3 bases, and 10 bases stayed unmatched. The CDR3 is CASSPTSGLYYEQYF. CDR3 bases: TGTGCCAGCAGCCCTACCTCGGGACTATACTACGAGCAGTACTTC.

This chain links TRBV18 with TRBJ1-6; TRBD1 is a possible D gene (5 bases). The CDR3 has 14 amino acids. V lost 3 bases and J 7 bases, leaving 10 bases between the germline ends. The germline V gene has CDR1 KGHSH and CDR2 LQKENI. The CDR3 here is CASSPSQGNSPLHF. Written as DNA, the CDR3 is TGTGCCAGCTCACCCAGCCAGGGCAATTCACCCCTCCACTTT.

The chain carries TRBV7-3 and TRBJ2-5, with no clear D. The CDR3 totals 14 residues. Deletions cut 1 base from V and 4 bases from J, with 10 bases between. Germline V gene sequence: CDR1 SGHTA, CDR2 FQGTGA. The CDR3 loop is CASSLNAGRETQYF. DNA for the CDR3: TGTGCCAGCAGCTTAAATGCCGGCCGAGAGACCCAGTACTTC.

Here the CDR3 reads CATSHSVGLKLNTGELFF. DNA for the CDR3: TGTGCCACCAGTCACAGCGTGGGATTAAAATTAAACACCGGGGAGCTGTTTTTT. V is TRBV24-1 and J is TRBJ2-2, with no clear D. Trimming took 6 bases from V and 2 from J, leaving 21 bases between them. CDR1 KGHDR and CDR2 SFDVKD come from the germline V gene. The CDR3 sequence is 18 residues long.

The chain employs TRBV14 and TRBJ2-5; D gene uncertain. Germline V lookup: CDR1 SGHDN, CDR2 FVKESK. The length of the CDR3 is 15 residues. Trimming cost V 3 bases and J 0 bases, with 11 bases left between them. CDR3 residues: CASSHLTRHQETQYF. The CDR3 DNA reads as TGTGCCAGCAGCCACCTTACACGACACCAAGAGACCCAGTACTTC.

This clone is a singleton in its sample. The CDR3 DNA sequence: TGTGCCAGCAGCTTAGCGCCAGGCCACATTAGCGGCTACACCTTC. Protein: CASSLAPGHISGYTF. The V gene is TRBV7-2, the J gene TRBJ1-2; D ambiguous. Per germline, CDR1 SGHTA and CDR2 FQGNSA. V was pared by 0 bases and J by 8 bases, with 16 bases between. The CDR3 totals 15 residues.

This sequence joins TRBV5-6 and TRBJ2-2; D is unclear. CDR1 SGHDT and CDR2 YYEEEE come from the germline V gene. The CDR3 is 15 amino acids. Trimming left V 6 bases short and J 3 bases short, with 15 bases between. The CDR3 DNA reads TGTGCCAGCAATGGCAGGCCGAGATACACCGGGGAGCTGTTTTTT. Its translation is CASNGRPRYTGELFF.

This chain uses TRBV7-2 with TRBJ2-2; 12 bases map to TRBD1. The CDR3 is made up of 14 amino acids. The V and J ends lost 4 bases and 10 bases, in that order; junction bases with no gene match: 4. Germline V gene sequence: CDR1 SGHTA, CDR2 FQGNSA. The CDR3, as DNA: TGTGCCAGCAGCTCCGGGACAGGGGGCGTGGAGCTGTTTTTT. This codes for CASSSGTGGVELFF.

The CDR3 sequence is CASSLGPVGAPGNTIYF. The CDR3 bases are TGTGCCAGCAGCTTAGGGCCGGTAGGGGCGCCTGGAAACACCATATATTTT. The genes are TRBV7-3 and TRBJ1-3; D might be TRBD1 (5 bases). V was shortened by 2 bases and J by 2 bases, with 16 bases between the two germline ends. Germline values: CDR1 SGHTA, CDR2 FQGTGA. This CDR3 has 17 amino acids.

Note on this clone: This sequence may be a read error, since a much larger clone differs from it by one base. As DNA, the CDR3 is TGTGCCAGCAGCTTTGGACAGGGTTCCTACAATGAGCAGTTCTTC. Its protein product is CASSFGQGSYNEQFF. The chain uses TRBV7-9 and TRBJ2-1; TRBD1 matches at 8 bases. The length of the CDR3 is 15 residues. J lost 1 base, V lost 3 bases, and 2 bases had no gene match. Germline-derived CDR1 and CDR2 are SEHNR and FQNEAQ (reference sequence).

The genes are TRBV2 and TRBJ2-2; D is perhaps TRBD1 (5 bases). Germline V gene data show CDR1 as SNHLY and CDR2 as FYNNEI. The V end was cut by 6 bases, the J end by 5 bases, with 10 bases between. The CDR3 consists of 13 residues. CDR3 nucleotides: TGTGCCAGCAGGCCAGGGCGTACCGGGGAGCTGTTTTTT. Its translation is CASRPGRTGELFF.

The chain recombines TRBV10-3 with TRBJ1-5; D remains ambiguous. Germline V gene data show CDR1 as ENHRY and CDR2 as SYGVKD. The CDR3 covers 14 residues. V was clipped by 0 bases and J by 2 bases, with 5 bases between them. The CDR3 protein is CAISESGGNQPQHF. The CDR3 DNA is TGTGCCATCAGTGAGTCGGGAGGCAATCAGCCCCAGCATTTT.

The chain carries TRBV18 and TRBJ1-4, with 12 bases identical to TRBD1. V lost 4 bases to trimming and J lost 1 base; unmatched junction nucleotides: 10. The CDR3 spans 19 residues. The germline V gene has CDR1 KGHSH and CDR2 LQKENI. The CDR3 region is CASSLSRDRGLLTNEKLFF. Here the CDR3 DNA reads TGTGCCAGCTCACTGTCCCGGGACAGGGGGCTTTTAACTAATGAAAAACTGTTTTTT.

The chain uses TRBV6-5 and TRBJ1-3; D unclear. V shed 8 bases and J shed 0 bases, with 5 bases lying between them. The CDR3 sequence is 12 residues long. Per the germline V gene, CDR1 is MNHEY and CDR2 is SVGAGI. The CDR3 spells CASWTSGNTIYF. The CDR3 bases are TGTGCCAGCTGGACCTCTGGAAACACCATATATTTT.